The clone carrying this T cell receptor (beta chain) came up a few times. Its target is not known. Regarding the study as a whole: Greatest tumor Treg TCR overlap was with tumor naive CD4+ cells. The larger cohort examined one V-J beta rearrangement, not whole repertoires.

Purified naive CD4+ T cells were depleted of CD25+ Tregs. From germline, CDR1 is DFQATT and CDR2 SNEGSKA (reference sequence). V lost 1 base and J lost 5, with 14 bases in between. The CDR3 runs to 14 residues. Constant-region reverse primers amplified full-length variable regions, followed by semi-nested Nested Universal Primer A PCR. TCRdb passed the 5' RACE reads through MiXCR, listing each CDR3 protein once. The sample consists of approximately 31,000 distinct CDR3 sequences, about 26% of them appearing once. The receptor was isolated from a female donor with breast cancer. Sample: naive CD4+ T cells sorted from a lymph node. Subset denoted: naive CD4+ T cells, CD4+CD45RA+CD25-. The rearrangement uses TRBV20-1 and TRBJ1-1; tentative D call: TRBD1 (6 bases). The CDR3 sequence is CSARAPGVGTEAFF. In nucleotides, the CDR3 is TGCAGTGCTAGAGCTCCAGGGGTGGGAACTGAAGCTTTCTTT.